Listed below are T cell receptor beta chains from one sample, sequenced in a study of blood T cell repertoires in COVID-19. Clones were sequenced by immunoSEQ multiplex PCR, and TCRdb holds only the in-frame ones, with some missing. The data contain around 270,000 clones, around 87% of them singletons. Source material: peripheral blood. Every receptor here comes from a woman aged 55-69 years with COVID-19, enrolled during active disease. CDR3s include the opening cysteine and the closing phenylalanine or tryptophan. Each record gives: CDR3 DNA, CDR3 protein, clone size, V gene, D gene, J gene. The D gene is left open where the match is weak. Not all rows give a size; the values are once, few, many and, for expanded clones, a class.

TGTGCCATCAGGACCTCCGAGGGAGGGAATGAAAAACTGTTTTTT | CAIRTSEGGNEKLFF | NA | TRBV10-3 | NA | TRBJ1-4
TGCGCCAGCAGCGCGGGACAGTTTGCCCGCTCAGATACGCAGTATTTT | CASSAGQFARSDTQYF | NA | TRBV5-1 | NA | TRBJ2-3
TGTGCCAGCAGTTCCTCGGGACAGGGATACGCAGGGGACACTGAAGCTTTCTTT | CASSSSGQGYAGDTEAFF | NA | TRBV28 | TRBD1 | TRBJ1-1
TGTGCCAGCAGCTTAACACAGTTCTATGGCTACACCTTC | CASSLTQFYGYTF | NA | TRBV7-9 | NA | TRBJ1-2
TGTGCCTGGAGTGGGACAGGGCTTCTGAACACTGAAGCTTTCTTT | CAWSGTGLLNTEAFF | NA | TRBV30 | TRBD1 | TRBJ1-1
TGTGCCATCGGTTCTTCACCCCTCCACTTT | CAIGSSPLHF | NA | TRBV28 | NA | TRBJ1-6
TGCGCCAGCAGCTTGACTAGCGGGAGGAGTACAGATACGCAGTATTTT | CASSLTSGRSTDTQYF | NA | TRBV5-1 | TRBD2 | TRBJ2-3
TGCGCCAGCAGCTCCGGACTAGCGGGGAAATACACAGATACGCAGTATTTT | CASSSGLAGKYTDTQYF | NA | TRBV5-1 | TRBD2 | TRBJ2-3
TGTGCCAGCAGCGTAGCTATGAACACTGAAGCTTTCTTT | CASSVAMNTEAFF | NA | TRBV9 | NA | TRBJ1-1
TGTGCCAGCAGTGCTCCCAAGGTGATGCGGTGGGTGAACGAGCAGTACTTC | CASSAPKVMRWVNEQYF | NA | TRBV6-4 | NA | TRBJ2-7
TGTGCCAGCTCACTATATCCCGGGGGGGGCGAGCAGTACTTC | CASSLYPGGGEQYF | NA | TRBV18 | TRBD2 | TRBJ2-7
TGTGCCAGCAGCTTACAGGTTTTGTCAGGGGAGCAGTACTTC | CASSLQVLSGEQYF | NA | TRBV7-8 | NA | TRBJ2-7
TGTGCCAGCAGTGAAAGGCGGCTCGGAGCTTTCTTT | CASSERRLGAFF | NA | TRBV6-1 | NA | TRBJ1-1
TGTGCCAGCAGTTTCCACGGACTAGCCTATCAAGGGGAGCAGTACTTC | CASSFHGLAYQGEQYF | NA | TRBV27 | TRBD2 | TRBJ2-7
TGCGCCAGCAGCTTGGTAGCGGGTGGGAACACTGAAGCTTTCTTT | CASSLVAGGNTEAFF | NA | TRBV5-1 | NA | TRBJ1-1
TGTGCCAGCAGTTACTCGATGGGAGGCCGCTCCTACGAGCAGTACTTC | CASSYSMGGRSYEQYF | NA | TRBV6-6 | NA | TRBJ2-7
TGTGCCAGCAGTGAACGGACAGTTCTTTTTTCCGGGGAGCTGTTTTTT | CASSERTVLFSGELFF | NA | TRBV6-1 | NA | TRBJ2-2
TGTGCCAGCAGCTTAGTCGGGGGGTCTAGCGGGTCCCCCTACGAGCAGTACTTC | CASSLVGGSSGSPYEQYF | NA | TRBV7-9 | TRBD2 | TRBJ2-7
TGTGCCAGCAGCTTAATCTACGGAAGAGGTACTGAAGCTTTCTTT | CASSLIYGRGTEAFF | NA | TRBV7-8 | NA | TRBJ1-1
TGTGCCAGCAGTTTTGGGACAGGGCGCCCCTATGGCTACACCTTC | CASSFGTGRPYGYTF | NA | TRBV28 | TRBD1 | TRBJ1-2
TGTGCCTGGAGGTCTCGGAGCGGTTCCTACAATGAGCAGTTCTTC | CAWRSRSGSYNEQFF | NA | TRBV30 | NA | TRBJ2-1
TGTGCCAGCAGCTCCGGTGCCGGCGACAACTACAATGAGCAGTTCTTC | CASSSGAGDNYNEQFF | NA | TRBV7-2 | NA | TRBJ2-1
TGTGCCAGCAGCCAGACGTGGAGGGAGACCCAGTACTTC | CASSQTWRETQYF | NA | TRBV7-3 | NA | TRBJ2-5
TGTGCCTGGAGTCCCCATCCGACAGGGATATTTGAAAAACTGTTTTTT | CAWSPHPTGIFEKLFF | few | TRBV30 | TRBD1 | TRBJ1-4
TGTGCCGTCGGGAGGGAGACCCAGTACTTC | CAVGRETQYF | NA | TRBV7-2 | TRBD2 | TRBJ2-5
TGTGCCAGTAGGGCGGGAGGATCGGGCAATCAGCCCCAGCATTTT | CASRAGGSGNQPQHF | NA | TRBV19 | NA | TRBJ1-5
TGTGCCAGCTCGCCTATTACCGGGACAGAGAACACTGAAGCTTTCTTT | CASSPITGTENTEAFF | NA | TRBV18 | TRBD1 | TRBJ1-1
TGTGCCAGTAGTATGAACGGACCCGGAGGGGTAAACACCATATATTTT | CASSMNGPGGVNTIYF | once | TRBV19 | NA | TRBJ1-3
TGTGCCAGCTTCCGGGTGGACACTGAAGCTTTCTTT | CASFRVDTEAFF | few | TRBV5-5 | NA | TRBJ1-1
TGTGCCAGCAGCTTTAGCGGAATGAACACTGAAGCTTTCTTT | CASSFSGMNTEAFF | NA | TRBV7-9 | NA | TRBJ1-1
TGTGCCAGCAGCTCACCCCCCCTTCCGGGGACAGACTACGAGCAGTACTTC | CASSSPPLPGTDYEQYF | NA | TRBV11-2 | TRBD1 | TRBJ2-7
TGTGCCAGTTCGGGACAGACGAACACTGAAGCTTTCTTT | CASSGQTNTEAFF | NA | TRBV19 | TRBD1 | TRBJ1-1
TGTGCCAGCAGTCCAACAGGGGTCCCTACCTACGAGCAGTACTTC | CASSPTGVPTYEQYF | once | TRBV27 | TRBD1 | TRBJ2-7